A single T cell receptor (beta chain) is shown here with its context. Its antigen is not known. The CDR3 has 14 residues. With 10 bases removed from V and 0 bases from J, the gap between germline ends came to 16 bases. The germline V gene has CDR1 MNHEY and CDR2 SMNVEV (reference sequence). When the RNA was reverse transcribed, random hexamers were used with an input of roughly 0.45 to 1 ug. TCRdb reprocessed the immunoSEQ multiplex PCR reads with MiXCR, giving one entry per CDR3 protein. The top ten clones hold approximately 0.42% of a sample with 70,000 to 85,000 distinct CDR3 sequences, about 96% of them seen once. This entry belongs to a study of CD8 T cells in Susac syndrome. Notes on the study in general: Susac CD8+ cells expanded clonally the most in TEMRA cells and in active patients.

Sequences were obtained from CD8+ T cells from PBMCs. The clonotype originates from a human donor with Susac syndrome. The rearrangement uses TRBV27 and TRBJ2-7, with a tentative D call TRBD1 (5 bases). Here the CDR3 reads CATSGMDNSYEQYF. The CDR3 DNA sequence: TGTGCCACATCAGGGATGGACAACTCCTACGAGCAGTACTTC.